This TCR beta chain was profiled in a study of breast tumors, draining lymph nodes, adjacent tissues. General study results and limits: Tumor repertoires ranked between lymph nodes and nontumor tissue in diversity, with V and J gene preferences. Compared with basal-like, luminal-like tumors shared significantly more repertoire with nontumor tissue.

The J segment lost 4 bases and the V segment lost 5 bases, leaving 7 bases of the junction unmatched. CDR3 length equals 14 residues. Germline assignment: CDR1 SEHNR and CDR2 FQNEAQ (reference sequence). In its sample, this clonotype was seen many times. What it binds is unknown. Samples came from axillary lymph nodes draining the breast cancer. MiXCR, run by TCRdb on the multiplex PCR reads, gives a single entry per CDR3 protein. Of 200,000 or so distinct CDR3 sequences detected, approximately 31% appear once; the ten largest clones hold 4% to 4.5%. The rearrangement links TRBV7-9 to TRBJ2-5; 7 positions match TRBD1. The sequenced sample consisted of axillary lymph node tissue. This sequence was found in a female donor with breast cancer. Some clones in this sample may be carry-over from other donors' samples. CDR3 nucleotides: TGTGCCAGCAGCCCCTCCGCAGGGGGAGAGACCCAGTACTTC. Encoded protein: CASSPSAGGETQYF. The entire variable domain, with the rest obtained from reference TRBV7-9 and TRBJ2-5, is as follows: DTGVSQNPRHKITKRGQNVTFRCDPISEHNRLYWYRQTLGQGPEFLTYFQNEAQLEKSRLLSDRFSAERPKGSFSTLEIQRTEQGDSAMYLCASSPSAGGETQYFGPGTRLLVL.